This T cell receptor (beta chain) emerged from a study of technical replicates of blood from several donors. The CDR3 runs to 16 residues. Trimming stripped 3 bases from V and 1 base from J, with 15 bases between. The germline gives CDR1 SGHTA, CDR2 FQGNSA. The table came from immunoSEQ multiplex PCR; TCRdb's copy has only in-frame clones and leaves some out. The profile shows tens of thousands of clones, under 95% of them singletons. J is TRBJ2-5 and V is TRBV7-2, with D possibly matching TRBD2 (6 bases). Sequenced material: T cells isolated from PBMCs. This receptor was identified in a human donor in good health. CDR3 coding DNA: TGTGCCAGCAGCTTGCGCATAGCGGAAGCCCAAGAGACCCAGTACTTC. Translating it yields CASSLRIAEAQETQYF.